This T cell receptor (beta chain) was recorded in a study of Ad26.COV2.S vaccination and SARS-CoV-2 variants (dated by TCRdb to the early 2020s). For the study in its entirety: Vaccine-arm donors came from COV1001, a multicentre, randomized, double-blind, placebo-controlled phase I-IIa trial of Ad26.COV2.S in healthy adults. Ad26.COV2.S was administered intramuscularly at a dose of 5x10^10 or 1x10^11 viral particles, either as one shot or as two shots given 56 days apart. TCRbeta repertoire sequencing was used to assess the specificity and breadth of SARS-CoV-2-reactive T cell receptors after Ad26.COV2.S vaccination. A total of around 32 samples were included in the TCR-sequenced set, comprising around 19 Ad26.COV2.S vaccine recipients, 5 placebo recipients and 8 SARS-CoV-2 convalescent individuals. Trial participants were randomized into five groups of five: low-dose or high-dose Ad26.COV2.S given once or twice, or placebo on both occasions. Throughout the experiments and outcome assessment, investigators stayed blinded to trial group allocation.

TCRbeta CDR3 regions were sequenced with the immunoSEQ Assay. After extraction, genomic DNA underwent amplification by bias-controlled multiplex PCR, followed by high-throughput sequencing. In the source study's methods: To quantify the absolute abundance of every unique TCRbeta CDR3 region, sequences were collapsed and filtered. T cell fraction was estimated by normalizing TCRbeta template counts to usable DNA, which was measured by amplifying reference genes present in all nucleated cells. Repertoire TCRs were annotated as SARS-CoV-2-specific when V gene, CDR3 amino acid sequence and J gene were exactly matched to a known reactive TCR set. The reference SARS-CoV-2 TCR set was derived from MIRA and filtered for enrichment in COVID-19-positive ImmuneCODE repertoires, a step that removed public or cross-reactive TCRs. Based on the MIRA antigens, annotated TCRs were further analysed at the level of specific ORF or position within ORF. Breadth was defined as the number of annotated unique rearrangements divided by the total number of unique productive rearrangements, and depth was defined as the summed frequency of the annotated unique rearrangements. Two-sided Wilcoxon rank-sum tests were applied when comparing TCR breadth between groups. TCRdb's version of the immuneACCESS table is confined to in-frame rearrangements and falls short of the full clone set. An unresolved V gene accounts for under half of the shortfall where checked; the remainder is of unknown origin. V, J and clone size reflect that table, while D and trimming were determined from the DNA. Counted in this sample were around 320,000 clones; approximately 86% of them appeared once. 1.5% to 2.5% of the sample lies in the top ten.

Trimmed from V: 6 bases; trimmed from J: 4 bases; junction bases lacking a gene match: 8. The CDR1 and CDR2 encoded by the germline V gene are MNHEY and SVGAGI. The CDR3, cysteine through phenylalanine, is 14 amino acids long. The DNA shown is the 42-base CDR3, in frame from base 1. Broad study findings and their caveats: After vaccination, substantial breadth of spike-specific CD8+ and CD4+ T cell responses was reported. Higher spike-specific TCR breadth was observed in Ad26.COV2.S recipients than in placebo recipients (P = 0.0014). Vaccine and placebo recipients had comparable non-spike TCR breadth, which fits with the vaccine containing only spike. The study was not powered to compare responses between vaccine doses or regimens. The authors noted that total T cell responses may have been underestimated by the TCR breadth and depth analyses.

Notes on this clone: Its antigen is unknown. There are no base qualities to consult, and no much larger clone falls within one base.

Interpreted using the paper, the treatment or condition label stands for: roughly 20 received Ad26.COV2.S at low or high dose, single or two shots; several received placebo; per-sample allocation not given. For vaccine and placebo recipients, repertoires were sequenced using samples collected on day 63 after the first injection. Cohort 1b enrolled around 24 adults aged 18-55 years at a single site in Boston, USA, between 29 July and 7 August 2020. As a vaccine, Ad26.COV2.S was a replication-incompetent adenovirus type 26 vector that expressed a prefusion-stabilized SARS-CoV-2 spike protein derived from the original Wuhan strain.

Sequenced material: peripheral blood, taken in a trial of Ad26.COV2.S vaccine versus placebo. Recombination joined TRBV6-5 with TRBJ1-1, with TRBD1 matching 7 junction bases. This sequence originates from a person aged 18-60 years who received the Ad26.COV2.S COVID-19 vaccine or a placebo. The nucleotide sequence is TGTGCCAGCAGGCCAGAGGGGGCGACCACTGAAGCTTTCTTT. It is translated as CASRPEGATTEAFF.